This T cell receptor (beta chain) is from a study of cytomegalovirus exposure and HLA in healthy donors. General study findings and limits: Follow-up analysis later connected one missense variant in DCLRE1C with trimming of TCR beta V- and J-genes. In a later analysis, compared with equally common non-associated chains, HLA-associated beta chains were more expanded.

PCR involved 60 Vbeta and 13 Jbeta primers. The repertoire was sequenced with immunoSEQ multiplex PCR; TCRdb's copy has only in-frame clones and lacks some. The table has over 150,000 clones, 80% seen once. The CDR3 loop spans 13 amino acids. Germline V gene data show CDR1 as SGHDN and CDR2 as FVKESK. V shed 0 bases and J shed 1 base, with 3 bases lying between them. Only a few counts were recorded for this clone. The antigen is unknown. Distinct nucleotide sequences in the sample also encode this CDR3. Input material: PBMCs. The chain couples TRBV14 to TRBJ1-1; D unresolved. The origin of this receptor is a woman aged 50 to 60 in good health and CMV-seropositive. The CDR3 loop is CASSQDQNTEAFF. CDR3 in DNA: TGTGCCAGCAGCCAAGATCAGAACACTGAAGCTTTCTTT.